This T cell receptor beta chain was identified in a study of T cell responses to AZD1222 COVID-19 vaccine. The study, taken as a whole, reports: Every sample of the repertoires postdated the peak T cell response.

Assay used: immunoSEQ multiplex PCR; TCRdb lists only in-frame clones, some missing. The data hold under 130,000 clones, with around 89% observed a single time. A note on this clone: Antigen specificity is unknown.

V shed 11 bases, J shed 5 bases, and the junction held 9 bases outside the gene matches. This CDR3 is built from 13 residues. Per the germline V gene, CDR1 is SNHLY and CDR2 is FYNNEI. Sequencing was performed on peripheral blood, taken on day 0 of AZD1222 vaccination. The chain uses TRBV2 and TRBJ2-7; 10 positions agree with TRBD1. The clonotype was recovered from an adult in good health. CDR3 DNA sequence: TGTGCCGGGACCCGGGACAGGGGTCACGAGCAGTACTTC. Protein product: CAGTRDRGHEQYF.